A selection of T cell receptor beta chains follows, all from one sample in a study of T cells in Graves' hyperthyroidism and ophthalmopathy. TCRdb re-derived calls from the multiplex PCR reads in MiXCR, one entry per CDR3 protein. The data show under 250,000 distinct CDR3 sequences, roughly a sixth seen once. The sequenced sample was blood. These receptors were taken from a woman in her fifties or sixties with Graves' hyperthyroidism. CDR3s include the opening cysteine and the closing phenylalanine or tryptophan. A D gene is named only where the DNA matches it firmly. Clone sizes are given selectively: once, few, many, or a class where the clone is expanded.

CASSDQTDRGNTEAFF,TGCGCCAGCAGTGACCAAACGGACAGGGGGAACACTGAAGCTTTCTTT,TRBD1,.,TRBV10-2,TRBJ1-1
CASRISDRGVNSPLHF,TGTGCCAGCAGGATCTCCGACAGGGGGGTTAATTCACCCCTCCACTTT,TRBD1,.,TRBV12-3/TRBV12-4,TRBJ1-6
CASSGGTGGGTEAFF,TGCGCCAGCAGCGGGGGGACAGGGGGAGGCACTGAAGCTTTCTTT,TRBD1,many,TRBV5-1,TRBJ1-1
CASSQVPGPGYTF,TGCGCCAGCAGCCAGGTCCCAGGGCCTGGCTACACCTTC,.,few,TRBV4-1,TRBJ1-2
CASRAGTEATNEKLFF,TGTGCCAGCAGAGCCGGTACAGAGGCAACTAATGAAAAACTGTTTTTT,.,few,TRBV9,TRBJ1-4
CASRMRGWGYYGYTF,TGTGCCAGCAGAATGAGGGGTTGGGGATACTATGGCTACACCTTC,.,many,TRBV7-2,TRBJ1-2
CATSREKGDSPLHF,TGTGCCACCAGCAGAGAGAAGGGGGATTCACCCCTCCACTTT,.,few,TRBV15,TRBJ1-6
CSARVGSGGYTF,TGCAGTGCTAGGGTGGGATCTGGTGGCTACACCTTC,.,many,TRBV20-1,TRBJ1-2
CASSLGTGGRETQYF,TGTGCCAGCAGTTTAGGGACAGGAGGGAGAGAGACCCAGTACTTC,.,many,TRBV12-3/TRBV12-4,TRBJ2-5
CASSLQKGTQYF,TGTGCCAGCAGCCTACAGAAAGGGACCCAGTACTTC,.,.,TRBV12-3/TRBV12-4,TRBJ2-5
CASSPRGGRTGELFF,TGTGCCAGCAGTCCCCGGGGGGGCCGGACCGGGGAGCTGTTTTTT,TRBD2,many,TRBV12-3/TRBV12-4,TRBJ2-2
CASSLVGANTGELFF,TGTGCCAGCAGCCTGGTGGGGGCCAACACCGGGGAGCTGTTTTTT,.,few,TRBV9,TRBJ2-2
CASSLIAGETQYF,TGTGCCAGCAGCTTGATTGCCGGAGAGACCCAGTACTTC,.,.,TRBV5-8,TRBJ2-5
CASRGAGNQPQHF,TGTGCCAGCAGGGGGGCGGGGAATCAGCCCCAGCATTTT,.,few,TRBV6-1,TRBJ1-5
CATSRESGRAGNEQFF,TGTGCCACCAGCAGGGAAAGCGGGAGGGCCGGAAATGAGCAGTTCTTC,TRBD2,.,TRBV15,TRBJ2-1
CAWSPGDPYNEQFF,TGTGCCTGGAGCCCGGGGGATCCGTACAATGAGCAGTTCTTC,.,few,TRBV30,TRBJ2-1